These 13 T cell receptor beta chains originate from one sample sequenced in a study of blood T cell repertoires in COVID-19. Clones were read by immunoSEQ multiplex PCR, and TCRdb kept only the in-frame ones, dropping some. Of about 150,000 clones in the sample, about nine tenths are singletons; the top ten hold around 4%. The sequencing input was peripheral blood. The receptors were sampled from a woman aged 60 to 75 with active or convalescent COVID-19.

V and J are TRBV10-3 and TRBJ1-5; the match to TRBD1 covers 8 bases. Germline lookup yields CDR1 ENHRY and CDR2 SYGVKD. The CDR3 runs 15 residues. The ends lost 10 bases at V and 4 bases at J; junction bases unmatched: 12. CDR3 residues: CATTLDRGENQPQHF. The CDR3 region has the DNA TGTGCCACAACTCTTGACAGGGGAGAGAATCAGCCCCAGCATTTT.

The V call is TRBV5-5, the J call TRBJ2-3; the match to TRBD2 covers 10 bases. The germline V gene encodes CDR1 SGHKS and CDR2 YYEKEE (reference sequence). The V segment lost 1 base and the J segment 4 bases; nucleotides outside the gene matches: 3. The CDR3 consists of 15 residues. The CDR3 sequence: CASSLQAGGSDTQYF. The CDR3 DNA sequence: TGTGCCAGCAGCTTGCAAGCGGGGGGGTCAGATACGCAGTATTTT.

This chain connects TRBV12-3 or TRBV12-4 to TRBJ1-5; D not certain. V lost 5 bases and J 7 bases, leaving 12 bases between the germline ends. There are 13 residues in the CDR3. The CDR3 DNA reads TGTGCCAGCAGTGTGACTTTCGACCAGCCCCAGCATTTT. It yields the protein CASSVTFDQPQHF.

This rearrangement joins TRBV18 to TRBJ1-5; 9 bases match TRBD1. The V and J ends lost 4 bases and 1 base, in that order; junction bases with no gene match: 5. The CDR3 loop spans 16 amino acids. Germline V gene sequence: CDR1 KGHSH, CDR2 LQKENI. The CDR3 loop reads CASSQGTGTSNQPQHF. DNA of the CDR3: TGTGCCAGCTCACAGGGGACAGGGACCAGCAATCAGCCCCAGCATTTT. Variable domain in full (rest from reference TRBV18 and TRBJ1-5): NAGVMQNPRHLVRRRGQEARLRCSPMKGHSHVYWYRQLPEEGLKFMVYLQKENIIDESGMPKERFSAEFPKEGPSILRIQQVVRGDSAAYFCASSQGTGTSNQPQHFGDGTRLSIL.

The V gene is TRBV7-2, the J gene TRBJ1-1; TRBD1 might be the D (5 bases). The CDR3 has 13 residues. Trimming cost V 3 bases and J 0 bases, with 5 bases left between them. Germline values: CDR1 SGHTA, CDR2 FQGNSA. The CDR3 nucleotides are TGTGCCAGCAGCTTGACAGTGAACACTGAAGCTTTCTTT. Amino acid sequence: CASSLTVNTEAFF. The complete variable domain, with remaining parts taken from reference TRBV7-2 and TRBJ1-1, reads GAGVSQSPSNKVTEKGKDVELRCDPISGHTALYWYRQSLGQGLEFLIYFQGNSAPDKSGLPSDRFSAERTGGSVSTLTIQRTQQEDSAVYLCASSLTVNTEAFFGQGTRLTVV.

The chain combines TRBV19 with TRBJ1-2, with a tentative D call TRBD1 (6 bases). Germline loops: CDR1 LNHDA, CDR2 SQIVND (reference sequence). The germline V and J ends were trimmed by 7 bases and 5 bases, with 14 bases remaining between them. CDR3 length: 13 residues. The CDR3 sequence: CASTRGQTYGYTF. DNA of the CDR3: TGTGCCAGTACCCGAGGACAGACATATGGCTACACCTTC.

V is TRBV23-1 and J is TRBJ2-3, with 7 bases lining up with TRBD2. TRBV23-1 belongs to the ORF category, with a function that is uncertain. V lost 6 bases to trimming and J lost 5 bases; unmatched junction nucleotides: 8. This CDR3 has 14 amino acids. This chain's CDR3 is CASSQAGNQDTQYF. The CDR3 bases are TGCGCCAGCAGCCAAGCGGGGAATCAAGATACGCAGTATTTT.

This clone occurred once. CDR3 protein: CASSRDIQGTDTQYF. The CDR3 nucleotides are TGCGCCAGCAGCCGAGATATACAGGGCACAGATACGCAGTATTTT. The rearrangement joins TRBV4-1 to TRBJ2-3, with TRBD1 as a possible D gene (5 bases). The V end lost 4 bases, the J end lost 1 base, and 12 bases lay between the germline ends. The CDR3 runs to 15 residues. The germline gives CDR1 MGHRA, CDR2 YSYEKL.

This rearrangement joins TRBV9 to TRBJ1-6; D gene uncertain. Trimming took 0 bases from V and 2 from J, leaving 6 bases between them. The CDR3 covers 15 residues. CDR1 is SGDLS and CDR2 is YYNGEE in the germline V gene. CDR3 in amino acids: CASSVGAAYNSPLHF. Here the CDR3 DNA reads TGTGCCAGCAGCGTAGGGGCAGCCTATAATTCACCCCTCCACTTT.

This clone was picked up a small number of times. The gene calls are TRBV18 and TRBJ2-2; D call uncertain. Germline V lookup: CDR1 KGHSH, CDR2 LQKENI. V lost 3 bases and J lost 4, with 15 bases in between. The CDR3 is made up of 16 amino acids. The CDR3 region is CASSPADALFTGELFF. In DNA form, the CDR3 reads TGTGCCAGCTCACCGGCAGATGCCCTGTTCACCGGGGAGCTGTTTTTT. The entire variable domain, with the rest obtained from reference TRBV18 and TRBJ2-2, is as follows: NAGVMQNPRHLVRRRGQEARLRCSPMKGHSHVYWYRQLPEEGLKFMVYLQKENIIDESGMPKERFSAEFPKEGPSILRIQQVVRGDSAAYFCASSPADALFTGELFFGEGSRLTVL.

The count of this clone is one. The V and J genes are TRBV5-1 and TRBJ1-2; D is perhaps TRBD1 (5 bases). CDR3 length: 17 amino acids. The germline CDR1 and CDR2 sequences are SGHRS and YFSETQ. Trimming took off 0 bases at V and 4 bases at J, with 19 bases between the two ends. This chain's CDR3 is CASSLEELSGDSYGYTF. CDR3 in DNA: TGCGCCAGCAGCTTGGAGGAGTTGTCGGGGGATTCCTATGGCTACACCTTC.

The CDR3 region has the DNA TGTGCCAGTAGTATCCCTGCTGGCGGCTACACCTTC. Amino acids: CASSIPAGGYTF. The chain carries TRBV19 and TRBJ1-2; D is unclear. Germline V gene data show CDR1 as LNHDA and CDR2 as SQIVND (reference sequence). This CDR3 contains 12 residues. Trimming pared 3 bases from V and 8 bases from J, leaving 10 bases between.

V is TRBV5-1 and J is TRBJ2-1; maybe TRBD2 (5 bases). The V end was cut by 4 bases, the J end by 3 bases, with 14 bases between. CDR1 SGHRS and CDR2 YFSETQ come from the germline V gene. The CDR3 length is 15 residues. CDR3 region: CASSTNRGNYNEQFF. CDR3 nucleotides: TGCGCCAGCAGCACGAACCGGGGAAACTACAATGAGCAGTTCTTC.